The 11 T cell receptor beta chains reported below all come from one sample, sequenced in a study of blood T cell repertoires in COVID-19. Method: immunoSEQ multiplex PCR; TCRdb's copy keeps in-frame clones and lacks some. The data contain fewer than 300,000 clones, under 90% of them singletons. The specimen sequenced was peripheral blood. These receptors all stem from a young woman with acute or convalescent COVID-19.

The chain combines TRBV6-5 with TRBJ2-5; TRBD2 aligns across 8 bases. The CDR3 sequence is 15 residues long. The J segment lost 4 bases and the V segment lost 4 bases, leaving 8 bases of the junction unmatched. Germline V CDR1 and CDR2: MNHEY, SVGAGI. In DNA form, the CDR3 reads TGTGCCAGCAGTTCCGACTACGGGGGGGCAGAGACCCAGTACTTC. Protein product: CASSSDYGGAETQYF.

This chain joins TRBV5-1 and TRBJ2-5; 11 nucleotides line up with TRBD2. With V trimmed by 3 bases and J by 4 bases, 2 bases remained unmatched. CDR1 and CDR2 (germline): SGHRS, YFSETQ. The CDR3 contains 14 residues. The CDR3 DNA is TGCGCCAGCAGCTCCGGACTAGCGGGAGAGACCCAGTACTTC. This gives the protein CASSSGLAGETQYF.

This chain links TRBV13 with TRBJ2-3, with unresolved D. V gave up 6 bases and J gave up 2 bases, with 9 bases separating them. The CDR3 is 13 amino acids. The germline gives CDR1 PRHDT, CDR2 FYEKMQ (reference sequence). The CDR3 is CASSLQSTDTQYF. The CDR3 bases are TGTGCCAGCAGTCTCCAGTCCACAGATACGCAGTATTTT. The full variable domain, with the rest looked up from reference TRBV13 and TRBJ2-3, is AAGVIQSPRHLIKEKRETATLKCYPIPRHDTVYWYQQGPGQDPQFLISFYEKMQSDKGSIPDRFSAQQFSDYHSELNMSSLELGDSALYFCASSLQSTDTQYFGPGTRLTVL.

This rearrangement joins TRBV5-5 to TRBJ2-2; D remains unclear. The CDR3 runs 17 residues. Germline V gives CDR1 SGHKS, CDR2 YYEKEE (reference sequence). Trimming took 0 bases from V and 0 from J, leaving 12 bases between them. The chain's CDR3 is CASSLAPQASNTGELFF. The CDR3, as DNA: TGTGCCAGCAGCTTGGCTCCGCAGGCCTCGAACACCGGGGAGCTGTTTTTT.

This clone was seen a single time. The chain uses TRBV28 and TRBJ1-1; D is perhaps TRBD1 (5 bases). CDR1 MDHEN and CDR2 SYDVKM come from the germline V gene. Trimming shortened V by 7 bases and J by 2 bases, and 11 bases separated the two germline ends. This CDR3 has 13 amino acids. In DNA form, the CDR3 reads TGTGCCAGCACTTCGGGGGGAAACACTGAAGCTTTCTTT. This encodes CASTSGGNTEAFF. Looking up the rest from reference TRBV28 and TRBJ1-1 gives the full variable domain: DVKVTQSSRYLVKRTGEKVFLECVQDMDHENMFWYRQDPGLGLRLIYFSYDVKMKEKGDIPEGYSVSREKKERFSLILESASTNQTSMYLCASTSGGNTEAFFGQGTRLTVV.

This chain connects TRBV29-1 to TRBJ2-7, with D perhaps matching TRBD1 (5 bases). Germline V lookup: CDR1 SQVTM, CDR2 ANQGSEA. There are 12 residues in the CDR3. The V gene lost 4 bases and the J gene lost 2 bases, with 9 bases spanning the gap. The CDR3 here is CSVVAGPYEQYF. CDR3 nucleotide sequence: TGCAGCGTTGTTGCAGGGCCCTACGAGCAGTACTTC.

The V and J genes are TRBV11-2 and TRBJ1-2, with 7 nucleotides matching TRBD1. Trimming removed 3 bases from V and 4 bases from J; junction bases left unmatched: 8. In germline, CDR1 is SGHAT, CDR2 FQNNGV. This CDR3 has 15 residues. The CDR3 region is CASSFTQGMGYGYTF. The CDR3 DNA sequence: TGTGCCAGCAGCTTTACACAGGGGATGGGCTATGGCTACACCTTC.

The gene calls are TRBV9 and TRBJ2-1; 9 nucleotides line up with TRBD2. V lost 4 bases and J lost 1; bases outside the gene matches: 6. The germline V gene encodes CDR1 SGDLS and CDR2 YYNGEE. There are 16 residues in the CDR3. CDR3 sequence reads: CASSSQAGGSYNEQFF. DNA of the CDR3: TGTGCCAGCAGCTCCCAAGCGGGAGGTTCCTACAATGAGCAGTTCTTC. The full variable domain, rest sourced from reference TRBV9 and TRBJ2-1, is DSGVTQTPKHLITATGQRVTLRCSPRSGDLSVYWYQQSLDQGLQFLIQYYNGEERAKGNILERFSAQQFPDLHSELNLSSLELGDSALYFCASSSQAGGSYNEQFFGPGTRLTVL.

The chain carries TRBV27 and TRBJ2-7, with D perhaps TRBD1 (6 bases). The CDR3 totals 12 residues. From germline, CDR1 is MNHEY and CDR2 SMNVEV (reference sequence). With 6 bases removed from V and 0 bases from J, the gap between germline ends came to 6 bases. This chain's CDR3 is CASRDSSYEQYF. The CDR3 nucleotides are TGTGCCAGCAGGGACAGCTCCTACGAGCAGTACTTC.

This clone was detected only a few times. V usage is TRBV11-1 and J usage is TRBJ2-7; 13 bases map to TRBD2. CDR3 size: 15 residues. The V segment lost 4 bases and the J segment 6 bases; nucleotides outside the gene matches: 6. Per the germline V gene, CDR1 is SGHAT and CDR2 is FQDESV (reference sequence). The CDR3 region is CASSSGLAGAGEQYF. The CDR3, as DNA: TGTGCCAGCAGCTCAGGACTAGCGGGAGCCGGCGAGCAGTACTTC.

The CDR3 loop reads CASSFSGFSTYEQYF. CDR3 sequence (DNA): TGTGCCAGCAGTTTTTCAGGGTTCTCAACCTACGAGCAGTACTTC. The chain links TRBV28 to TRBJ2-7, with a possible D match to TRBD1 (5 bases). Germline V gene lookup returns CDR1 MDHEN and CDR2 SYDVKM. Deletions cut 3 bases from V and 2 bases from J, with 14 bases between. The CDR3 extends over 15 amino acids.